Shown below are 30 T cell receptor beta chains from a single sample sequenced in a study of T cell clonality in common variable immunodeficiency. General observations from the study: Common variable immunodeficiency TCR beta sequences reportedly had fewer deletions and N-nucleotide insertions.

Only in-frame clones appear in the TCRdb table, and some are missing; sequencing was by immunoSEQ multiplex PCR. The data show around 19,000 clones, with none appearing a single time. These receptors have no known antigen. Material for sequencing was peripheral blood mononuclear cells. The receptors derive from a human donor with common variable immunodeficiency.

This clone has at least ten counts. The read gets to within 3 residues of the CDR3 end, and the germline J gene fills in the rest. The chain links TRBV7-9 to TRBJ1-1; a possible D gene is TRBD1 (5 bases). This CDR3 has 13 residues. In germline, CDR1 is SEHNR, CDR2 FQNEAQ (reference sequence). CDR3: CASSLDPNRPAFF. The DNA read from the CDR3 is TGTGCCAGCAGCTTAGATCCAAACAGGCCG.

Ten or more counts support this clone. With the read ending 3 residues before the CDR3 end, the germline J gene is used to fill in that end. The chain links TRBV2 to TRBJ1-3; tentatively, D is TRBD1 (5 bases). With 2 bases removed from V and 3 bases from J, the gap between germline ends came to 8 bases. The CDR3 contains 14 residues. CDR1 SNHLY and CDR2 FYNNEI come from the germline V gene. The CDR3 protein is CASSELGVGNTIYF. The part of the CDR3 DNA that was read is TGTGCCAGCAGTGAATTAGGGGTTGGAAACACC.

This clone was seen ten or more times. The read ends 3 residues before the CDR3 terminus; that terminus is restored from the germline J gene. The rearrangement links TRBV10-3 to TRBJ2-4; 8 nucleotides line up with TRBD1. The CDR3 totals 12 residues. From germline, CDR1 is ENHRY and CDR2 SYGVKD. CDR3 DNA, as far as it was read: TGTGCCATCAGTGCCTTCAGGGGGCGT. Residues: CAISAFRGR. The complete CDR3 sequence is CAISAFRGRQYF.

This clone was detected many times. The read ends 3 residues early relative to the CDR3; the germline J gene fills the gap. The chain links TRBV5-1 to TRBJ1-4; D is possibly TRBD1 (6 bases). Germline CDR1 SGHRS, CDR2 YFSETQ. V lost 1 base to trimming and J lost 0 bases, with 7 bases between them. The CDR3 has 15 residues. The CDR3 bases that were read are TGCGCCAGCAGCTTGCGGACAGCAACTAATGAAAAA. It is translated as CASSLRTATNEK. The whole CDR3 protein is CASSLRTATNEKLFF.

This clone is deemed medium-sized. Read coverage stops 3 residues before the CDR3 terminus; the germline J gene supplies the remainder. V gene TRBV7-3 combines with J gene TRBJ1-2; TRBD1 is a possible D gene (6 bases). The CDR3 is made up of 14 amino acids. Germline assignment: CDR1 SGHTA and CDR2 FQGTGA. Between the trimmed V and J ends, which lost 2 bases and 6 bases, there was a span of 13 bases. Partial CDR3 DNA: TGTGCCAGCAGCTTACTACCAGGGGCAGATGGC. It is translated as CASSLLPGADG. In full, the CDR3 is CASSLLPGADGYTF.

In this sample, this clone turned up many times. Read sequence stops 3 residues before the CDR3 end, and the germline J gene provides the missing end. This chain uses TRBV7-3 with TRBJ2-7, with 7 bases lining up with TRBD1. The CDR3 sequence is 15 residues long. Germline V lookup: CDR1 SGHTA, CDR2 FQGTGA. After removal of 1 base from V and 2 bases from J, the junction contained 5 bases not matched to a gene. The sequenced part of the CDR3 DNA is TGTGCCAGCAGCTTAATGGCAGGGACAGCCTACGAG. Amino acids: CASSLMAGTAYE. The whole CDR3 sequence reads CASSLMAGTAYEQYF. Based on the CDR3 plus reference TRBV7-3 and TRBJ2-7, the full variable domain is GAGVSQTPSNKVTEKGKYVELRCDPISGHTALYWYRQSLGQGPEFLIYFQGTGAADDSGLPNDRFFAVRPEGSVSTLKIQRTERGDSAVYLCASSLMAGTAYEQYFGPGTRLTVT.

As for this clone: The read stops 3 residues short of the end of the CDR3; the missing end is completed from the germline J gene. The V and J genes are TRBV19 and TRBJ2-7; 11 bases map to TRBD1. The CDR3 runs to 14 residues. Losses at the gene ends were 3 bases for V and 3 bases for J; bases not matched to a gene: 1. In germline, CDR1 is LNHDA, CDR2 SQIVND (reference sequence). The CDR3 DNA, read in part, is TGTGCCAGTAGTATTGGGACAGGGGGCTACGAG. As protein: CASSIGTGGYE. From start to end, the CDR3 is CASSIGTGGYEQYF.

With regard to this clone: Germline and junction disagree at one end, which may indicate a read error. The DNA read from the CDR3 is TGTTCCAGCAGCGGGACAGAAGAA. As protein: CSSSGTEE. The whole CDR3 sequence is CSSSGTEEAFF. The genes are TRBV7-9 and TRBJ1-1; 7 bases line up with TRBD1. From the germline J gene comes the end of the CDR3, since the read stops 3 residues before it. Germline-derived CDR1 and CDR2 are SEHNR and FQNEAQ (reference sequence). CDR3 size: 11 residues. The whole variable domain, remainder taken from reference TRBV7-9 and TRBJ1-1, is DTGVSQNPRHKITKRGQNVTFRCDPISEHNRLYWYRQTLGQGPEFLTYFQNEAQLEKSRLLSDRFSAERPKGSFSTLEIQRTEQGDSAMYLCSSSGTEEAFFGQGTRLTVV.

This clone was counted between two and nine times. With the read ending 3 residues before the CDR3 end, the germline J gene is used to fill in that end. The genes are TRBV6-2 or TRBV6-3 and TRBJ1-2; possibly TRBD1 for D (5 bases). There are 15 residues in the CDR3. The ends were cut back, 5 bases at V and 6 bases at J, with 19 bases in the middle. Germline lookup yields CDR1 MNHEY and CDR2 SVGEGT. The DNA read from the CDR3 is TGTGCCAGCAGTCGGGCTTGGCAGGGTCGGGATGGC. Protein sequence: CASSRAWQGRDG. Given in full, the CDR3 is CASSRAWQGRDGYTF.

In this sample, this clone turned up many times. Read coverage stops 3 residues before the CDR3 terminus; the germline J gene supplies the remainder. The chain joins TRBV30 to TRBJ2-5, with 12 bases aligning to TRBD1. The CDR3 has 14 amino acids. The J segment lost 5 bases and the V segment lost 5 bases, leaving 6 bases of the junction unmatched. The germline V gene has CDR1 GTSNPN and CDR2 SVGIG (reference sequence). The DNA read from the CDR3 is TGTGCCTGGGCCCCGGGACAGGGGGCCGAGACC. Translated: CAWAPGQGAET. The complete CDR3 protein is CAWAPGQGAETQYF.

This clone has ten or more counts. CDR3 DNA (partial): TGCAGCGTTGACGGAGGGGGAATGAACACTGAA. Translation: CSVDGGGMNTE. The CDR3 in full is CSVDGGGMNTEAFF. The chain carries TRBV29-1 and TRBJ1-1, with TRBD1 as a possible D gene (6 bases). The read terminates 3 residues before the CDR3 end, so the remaining end is supplied by the germline J gene. The CDR3 is 14 amino acids. The V gene lost 3 bases and the J gene lost 0 bases, with 11 bases spanning the gap. Germline CDR1 reads SQVTM; CDR2 reads ANQGSEA.

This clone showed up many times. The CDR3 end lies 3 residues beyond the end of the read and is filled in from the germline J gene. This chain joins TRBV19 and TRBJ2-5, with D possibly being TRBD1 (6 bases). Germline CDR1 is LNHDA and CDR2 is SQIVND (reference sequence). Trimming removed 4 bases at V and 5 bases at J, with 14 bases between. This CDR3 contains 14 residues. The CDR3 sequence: CASSKAGVGETQYF. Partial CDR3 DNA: TGTGCCAGTAGTAAGGCAGGGGTGGGGGAGACC.

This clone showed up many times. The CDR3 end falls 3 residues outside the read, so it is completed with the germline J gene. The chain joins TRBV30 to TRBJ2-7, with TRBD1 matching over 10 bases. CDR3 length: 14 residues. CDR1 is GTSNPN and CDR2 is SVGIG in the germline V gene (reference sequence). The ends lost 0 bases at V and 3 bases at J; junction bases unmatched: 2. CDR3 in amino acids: CAWSVGDRGYEQYF. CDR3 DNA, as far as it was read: TGTGCCTGGAGTGTAGGGGACAGGGGCTACGAG.

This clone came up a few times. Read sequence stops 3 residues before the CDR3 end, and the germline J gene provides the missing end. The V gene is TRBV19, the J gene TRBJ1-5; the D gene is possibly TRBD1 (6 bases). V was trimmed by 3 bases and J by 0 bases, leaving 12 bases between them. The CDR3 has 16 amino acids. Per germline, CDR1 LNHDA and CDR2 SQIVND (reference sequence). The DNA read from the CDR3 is TGTGCCAGTAGTATTCGGACAGAGTATAGCAATCAGCCC. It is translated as CASSIRTEYSNQP. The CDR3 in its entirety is CASSIRTEYSNQPQHF.

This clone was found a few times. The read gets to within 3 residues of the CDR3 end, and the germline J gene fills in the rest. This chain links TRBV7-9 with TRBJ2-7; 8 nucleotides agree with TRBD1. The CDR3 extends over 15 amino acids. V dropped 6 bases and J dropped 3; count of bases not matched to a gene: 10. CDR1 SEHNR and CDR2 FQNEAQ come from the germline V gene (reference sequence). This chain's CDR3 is CASRPGQGTYYEQYF. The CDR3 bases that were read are TGTGCCAGCAGACCTGGACAGGGCACATACTACGAG.

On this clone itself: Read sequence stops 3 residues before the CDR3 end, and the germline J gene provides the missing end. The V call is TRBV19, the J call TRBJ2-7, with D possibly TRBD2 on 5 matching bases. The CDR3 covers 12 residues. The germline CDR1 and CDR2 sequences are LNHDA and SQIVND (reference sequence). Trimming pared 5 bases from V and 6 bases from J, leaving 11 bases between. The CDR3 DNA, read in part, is TGTGCCAGTAGTTCTCTCCGGGGCGAG. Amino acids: CASSSLRGE. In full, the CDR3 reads CASSSLRGEQYF.

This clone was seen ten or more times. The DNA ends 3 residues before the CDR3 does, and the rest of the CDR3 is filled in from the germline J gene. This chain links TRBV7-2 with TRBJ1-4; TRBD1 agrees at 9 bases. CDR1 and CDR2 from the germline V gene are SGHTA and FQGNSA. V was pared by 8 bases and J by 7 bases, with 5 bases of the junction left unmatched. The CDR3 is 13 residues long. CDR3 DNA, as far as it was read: TGTGCCAGCCAGGGACAGGGAAGTGAAAAA. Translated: CASQGQGSEK. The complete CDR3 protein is CASQGQGSEKLFF.

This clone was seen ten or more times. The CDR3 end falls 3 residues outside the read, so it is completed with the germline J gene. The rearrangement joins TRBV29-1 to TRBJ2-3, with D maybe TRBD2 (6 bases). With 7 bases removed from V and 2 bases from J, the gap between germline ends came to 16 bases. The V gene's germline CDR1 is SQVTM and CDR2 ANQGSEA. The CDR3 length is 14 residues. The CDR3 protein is CSALWAGTTDTQYF. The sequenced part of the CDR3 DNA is TGCAGCGCTCTTTGGGCGGGGACCACAGATACG.

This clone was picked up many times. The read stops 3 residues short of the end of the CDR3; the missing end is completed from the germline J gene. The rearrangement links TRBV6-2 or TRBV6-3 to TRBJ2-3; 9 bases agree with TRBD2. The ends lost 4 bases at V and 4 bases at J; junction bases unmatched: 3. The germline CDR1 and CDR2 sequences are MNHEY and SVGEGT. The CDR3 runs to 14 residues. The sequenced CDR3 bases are TGTGCCAGCAGTTGGAGCGGGGGGCCAGATACG. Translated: CASSWSGGPDT. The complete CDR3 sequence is CASSWSGGPDTQYF.

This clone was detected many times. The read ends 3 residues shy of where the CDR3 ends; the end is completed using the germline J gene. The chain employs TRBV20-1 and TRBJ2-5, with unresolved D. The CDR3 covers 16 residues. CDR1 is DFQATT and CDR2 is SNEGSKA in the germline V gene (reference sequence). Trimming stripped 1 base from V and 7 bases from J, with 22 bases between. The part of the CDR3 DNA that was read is TGCAGTGCTAGAGGTGGTTTAGGTGCGGAAATACGGACC. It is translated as CSARGGLGAEIRT. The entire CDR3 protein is CSARGGLGAEIRTQYF.

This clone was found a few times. This CDR3 is CASIEGPYNEQFF. The DNA read from the CDR3 is TGTGCCAGCATTGAGGGGCCGTACAATGAG. The chain links TRBV7-9 to TRBJ2-1; TRBD1 or TRBD2 may be the D gene (5 bases each). The CDR3 end is not reached by the read, which stops 3 residues before it; the germline J gene fills it in. Germline V gene sequence: CDR1 SEHNR, CDR2 FQNEAQ (reference sequence). V was cut by 7 bases and J by 4 bases, with 11 bases left in between. This CDR3 spans 13 amino acids.

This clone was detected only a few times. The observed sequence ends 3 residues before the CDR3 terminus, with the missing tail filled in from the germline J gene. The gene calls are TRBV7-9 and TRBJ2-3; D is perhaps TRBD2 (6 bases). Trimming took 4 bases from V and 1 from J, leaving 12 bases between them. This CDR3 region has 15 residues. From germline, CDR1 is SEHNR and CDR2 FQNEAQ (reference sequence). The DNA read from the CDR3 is TGTGCCAGCAGCTACCGGGACTTCCGCACAGATACG. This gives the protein CASSYRDFRTDT. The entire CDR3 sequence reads CASSYRDFRTDTQYF.

Here the CDR3 reads CASSPRTGGYTDTQYF. The CDR3 DNA, read in part, is TGTGCCAGCTCACCACGGACAGGGGGCTACACAGATACG. The rearrangement links TRBV18 to TRBJ2-3; TRBD1 agrees at 11 bases. Sequencing ends 3 residues short of the CDR3 end; the germline J gene provides the rest. Per the germline V gene, CDR1 is KGHSH and CDR2 is LQKENI. The CDR3 extends over 16 amino acids. The ends lost 1 base at V and 2 bases at J; junction bases unmatched: 2.

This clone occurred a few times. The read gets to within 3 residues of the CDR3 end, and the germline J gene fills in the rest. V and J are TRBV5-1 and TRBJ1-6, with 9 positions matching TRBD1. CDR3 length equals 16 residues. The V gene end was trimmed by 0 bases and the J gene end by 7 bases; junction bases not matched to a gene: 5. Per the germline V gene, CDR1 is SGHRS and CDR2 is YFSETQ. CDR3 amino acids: CASSLEAGTGNSPLHF. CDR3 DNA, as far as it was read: TGCGCCAGCAGCTTGGAAGCCGGGACAGGGAATTCACCC.

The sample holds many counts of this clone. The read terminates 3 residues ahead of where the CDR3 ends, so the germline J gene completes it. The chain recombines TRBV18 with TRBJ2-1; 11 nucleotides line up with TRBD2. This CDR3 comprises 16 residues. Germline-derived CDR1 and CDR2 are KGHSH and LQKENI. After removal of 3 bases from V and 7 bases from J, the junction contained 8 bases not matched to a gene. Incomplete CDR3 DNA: TGTGCCAGCTCACCTATAGCGGGAGGGCCATATAATGAG. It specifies CASSPIAGGPYNE. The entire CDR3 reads CASSPIAGGPYNEQFF.

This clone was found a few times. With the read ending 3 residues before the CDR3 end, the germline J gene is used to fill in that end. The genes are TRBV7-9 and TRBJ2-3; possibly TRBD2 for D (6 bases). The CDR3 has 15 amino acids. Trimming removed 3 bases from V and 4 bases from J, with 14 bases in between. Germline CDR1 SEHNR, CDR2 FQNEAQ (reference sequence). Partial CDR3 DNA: TGTGCCAGCAGCTTTTCTAGTTGCGGGGCAGATACG. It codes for CASSFSSCGADT. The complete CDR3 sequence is CASSFSSCGADTQYF.

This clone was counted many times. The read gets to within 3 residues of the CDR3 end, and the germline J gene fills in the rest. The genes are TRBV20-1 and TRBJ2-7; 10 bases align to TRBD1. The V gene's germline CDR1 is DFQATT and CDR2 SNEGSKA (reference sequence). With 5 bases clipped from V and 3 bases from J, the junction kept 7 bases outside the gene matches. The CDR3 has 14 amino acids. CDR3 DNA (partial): TGCAGTGCTGGCCACTGGGACAGGGGCTACGAG. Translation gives CSAGHWDRGYE. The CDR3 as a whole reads CSAGHWDRGYEQYF.

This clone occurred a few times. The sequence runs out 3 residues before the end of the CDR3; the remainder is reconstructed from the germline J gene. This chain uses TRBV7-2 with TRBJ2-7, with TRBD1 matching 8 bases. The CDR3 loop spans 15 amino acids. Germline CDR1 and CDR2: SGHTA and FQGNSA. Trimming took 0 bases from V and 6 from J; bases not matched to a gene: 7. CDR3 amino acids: CASSLAQGAWGEQYF. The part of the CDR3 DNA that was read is TGTGCCAGCAGCTTAGCCCAGGGGGCCTGGGGCGAG.

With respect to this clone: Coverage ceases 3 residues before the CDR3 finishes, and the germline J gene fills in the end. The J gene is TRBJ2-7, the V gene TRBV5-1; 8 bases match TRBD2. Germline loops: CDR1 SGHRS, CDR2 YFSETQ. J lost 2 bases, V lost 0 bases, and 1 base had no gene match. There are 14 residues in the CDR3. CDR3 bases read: TGCGCCAGCAGCTTGGGGACTAGCACCTACGAG. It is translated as CASSLGTSTYE. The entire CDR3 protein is CASSLGTSTYEQYF.

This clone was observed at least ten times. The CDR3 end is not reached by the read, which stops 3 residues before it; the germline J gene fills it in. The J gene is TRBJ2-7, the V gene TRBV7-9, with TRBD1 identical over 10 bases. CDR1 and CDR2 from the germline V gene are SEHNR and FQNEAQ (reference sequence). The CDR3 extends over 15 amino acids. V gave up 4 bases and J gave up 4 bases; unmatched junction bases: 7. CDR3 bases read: TGTGCCAGCAGCTCACCGGGACAGGGGTTGTACGAG. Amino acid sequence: CASSSPGQGLYE. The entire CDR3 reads CASSSPGQGLYEQYF.